These 8 T cell receptor beta chains originate from one sample sequenced in a study of T cells and Merkel cell carcinoma outcomes. Using immunoSEQ multiplex PCR, the repertoire was profiled, and TCRdb retains in-frame clones only, with some absent. The sample comprises fewer than 25,000 clones, over 70% of which are singletons, and about 3.1% rests with the top ten. The specimen sequenced was tumor tissue from Merkel cell carcinoma. These receptors came from a human donor with Merkel cell carcinoma.

The count of this clone is one. V gene TRBV6-5 combines with J gene TRBJ1-1; perhaps TRBD1 as D (5 bases). The length of the CDR3 is 16 residues. Germline V gives CDR1 MNHEY, CDR2 SVGAGI. V lost 4 bases to trimming and J lost 3 bases, with 18 bases between them. CDR3 region: CASSFHPRGEDTEAFF. CDR3 nucleotide sequence: TGTGCCAGCAGTTTCCACCCCCGGGGGGAGGACACTGAAGCTTTCTTT.

V usage is TRBV6-5 and J usage is TRBJ1-2, with D perhaps matching TRBD1 (5 bases). The CDR3 is 15 amino acids. The germline V and J ends were trimmed by 5 bases and 4 bases, with 17 bases remaining between them. CDR1 MNHEY and CDR2 SVGAGI come from the germline V gene. The CDR3 reads CASSLFGALPYGYTF. CDR3 sequence (DNA): TGTGCCAGCAGTCTTTTTGGGGCGCTTCCCTATGGCTACACCTTC.

Only one count was recorded for this clone. The chain joins TRBV29-1 to TRBJ2-1; D gene unclear. The CDR3 consists of 12 residues. Germline V gene lookup returns CDR1 SQVTM and CDR2 ANQGSEA. V was clipped by 6 bases and J by 3 bases, with 9 bases between them. The CDR3 loop is CSVADNYNEQFF. The CDR3 bases are TGCAGCGTCGCGGATAACTACAATGAGCAGTTCTTC.

The chain carries TRBV7-2 and TRBJ2-3; 7 nucleotides agree with TRBD2. The ends lost 5 bases at V and 3 bases at J; junction bases unmatched: 8. CDR3 size: 15 residues. The germline CDR1 and CDR2 sequences are SGHTA and FQGNSA. In nucleotides, the CDR3 is TGTGCCAGCAGCCTCGGGGTCGGGGGGACAGATACGCAGTATTTT. Translation gives CASSLGVGGTDTQYF.

This clone was counted between two and nine times. The chain recombines TRBV5-5 with TRBJ2-1; 8 bases match TRBD2. Germline lookup yields CDR1 SGHKS and CDR2 YYEKEE (reference sequence). V shed 0 bases and J 4 bases; nucleotides not matched to a gene: 9. This CDR3 is built from 17 residues. In nucleotides, the CDR3 is TGTGCCAGCAGCTTGGTAGTTGTCAGCGGGGGATACAATGAGCAGTTCTTC. Residues: CASSLVVVSGGYNEQFF.

The chain couples TRBV7-9 to TRBJ1-4; the D gene is possibly TRBD1 (5 bases). The CDR3 is made up of 15 amino acids. The V gene lost 5 bases and the J gene lost 0 bases, with 10 bases spanning the gap. Germline V lookup: CDR1 SEHNR, CDR2 FQNEAQ (reference sequence). The CDR3 reads CASSVQGPTNEKLFF. In DNA, the CDR3 is TGTGCCAGCAGCGTCCAGGGCCCAACTAATGAAAAACTGTTTTTT.

By proportion, this clone is large. The chain has TRBV19 and TRBJ2-2; D is uncertain. Germline V gene sequence: CDR1 LNHDA, CDR2 SQIVND (reference sequence). Trimming removed 10 bases at V and 0 bases at J, with 12 bases between. The CDR3 has 14 amino acids. CDR3 loop: CAMATSSNTGELFF. CDR3 sequence (DNA): TGTGCCATGGCGACGTCCTCGAACACCGGGGAGCTGTTTTTT.

The chain recombines TRBV6-5 with TRBJ2-7; 9 positions match TRBD2. CDR1 and CDR2 (germline): MNHEY, SVGAGI. This CDR3 is 15 amino acids long. V gave up 2 bases and J gave up 0 bases; unmatched junction bases: 2. The CDR3 DNA sequence: TGTGCCAGCAGTTACGAGACTAGCGGCTCCTACGAGCAGTACTTC. Residues: CASSYETSGSYEQYF.